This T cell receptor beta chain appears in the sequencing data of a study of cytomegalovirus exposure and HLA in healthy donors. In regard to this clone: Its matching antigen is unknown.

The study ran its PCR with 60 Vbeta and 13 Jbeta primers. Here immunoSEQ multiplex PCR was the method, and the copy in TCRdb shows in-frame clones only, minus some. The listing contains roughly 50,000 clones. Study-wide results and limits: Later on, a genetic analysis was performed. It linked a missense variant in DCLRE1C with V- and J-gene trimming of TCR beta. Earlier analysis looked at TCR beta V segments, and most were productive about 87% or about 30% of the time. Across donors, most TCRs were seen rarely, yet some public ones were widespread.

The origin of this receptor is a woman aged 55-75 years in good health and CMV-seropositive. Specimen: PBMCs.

For the CDR3, the DNA is TGTGCCAGCAGCTCCGGGACTAGCGGGGGGGCCGTGGACCAAGAGACCCAGTACTTC. Its translation: CASSSGTSGGAVDQETQYF. The rearrangement links TRBV5-4 to TRBJ2-5; 16 bases are shared with TRBD2. In germline, CDR1 is SGHNT, CDR2 YYREEE (reference sequence). CDR3 size: 19 residues. With 3 bases clipped from V and 0 bases from J, the junction kept 8 bases outside the gene matches.